The clone carrying this T cell receptor (beta chain) has just one count. It was with random hexamers that roughly 0.45 to 1 ug RNA was reverse transcribed. TCRdb ran MiXCR on the immunoSEQ multiplex PCR reads and lists one entry per CDR3 protein. Here the sample spans 100,000 to 150,000 distinct CDR3 sequences, over 85% being singletons. These data are taken from a study of CD8 T cells in Susac syndrome. Sequenced material: CD4+ T cells from PBMCs. This TCR was sampled from a human donor in good health.

The CDR3 reads CASSQDRGSNTGELFF. The CDR3 bases are TGTGCCAGCAGCCAAGACAGGGGGTCGAACACCGGGGAGCTGTTTTTT. The V call is TRBV4-2, the J call TRBJ2-2, with TRBD1 matching over 7 bases. With 0 bases clipped from V and 0 bases from J, the junction kept 1 base outside the gene matches. The CDR3 runs to 16 residues. Germline CDR1 and CDR2: LGHNA and YNFKEQ.